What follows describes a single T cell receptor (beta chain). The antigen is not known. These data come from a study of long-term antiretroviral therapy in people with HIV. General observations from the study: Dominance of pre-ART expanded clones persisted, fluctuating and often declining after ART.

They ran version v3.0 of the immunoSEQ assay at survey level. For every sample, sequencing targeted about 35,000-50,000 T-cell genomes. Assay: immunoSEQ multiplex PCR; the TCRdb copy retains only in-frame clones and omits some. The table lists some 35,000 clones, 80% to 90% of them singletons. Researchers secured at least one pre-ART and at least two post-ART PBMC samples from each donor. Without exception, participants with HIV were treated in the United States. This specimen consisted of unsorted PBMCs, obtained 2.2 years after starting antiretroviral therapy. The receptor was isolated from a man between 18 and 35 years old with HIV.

The CDR3 spells CASSLEVAGELFF. Here the CDR3 DNA reads TGTGCCAGCAGCTTAGAAGTGGCCGGGGAGCTGTTTTTT. V and J are TRBV7-3 and TRBJ2-2; no clear D. The CDR3 has 13 residues. Germline V CDR1 and CDR2: SGHTA, FQGTGA. The germline V and J ends were trimmed by 2 bases and 6 bases, with 7 bases remaining between them.